The source of this T cell receptor beta chain is a study of CD8+CD57+ T cells in acquired aplastic anemia. CDR1 is DFQATT and CDR2 is SNEGSKA in the germline V gene (reference sequence). Trimming took 5 bases from V and 0 from J, leaving 9 bases between them. The CDR3 has 13 residues. TCR beta VDJ and CDR3 were profiled, and genomic DNA was the template. From the reads, TCRdb called clonotypes with MiXCR, one entry per CDR3 protein. The table records hundreds of thousands of distinct CDR3 sequences, about three fifths of them present only once. This clonotype was counted once. Sequenced patients had shown CD8+CD57+ cell expansion by flow cytometry.

The TCR originated in a human donor with aplastic anemia. The sequenced material came from sorted CD4+, CD8+, or CD8+CD57+ T cells (not recorded which) from PBMCs. The chain is built from TRBV20-1 and TRBJ2-3, with D tentatively TRBD2 (6 bases). The CDR3 is CSAWEESTDTQYF. Here the CDR3 DNA reads TGCAGTGCTTGGGAGGAAAGCACAGATACGCAGTATTTT.